These 25 T cell receptor beta chains originate from one sample sequenced in a study of control samples from healthy donors and cancer patients. TCRdb keeps only in-frame clones here, not all; method: immunoSEQ multiplex PCR. The sample comprises 160,000 or so clones, roughly 94% of which are singletons, and 13% to 15% rests with the top ten. The sequencing sample was made of PBMCs. These receptors all stem from a man in his fifties or sixties with colorectal cancer.

The chain employs TRBV7-8 and TRBJ1-2, with TRBD1 matching over 7 bases. Trimming took 5 bases from V and 5 from J; bases not matched to a gene: 14. Germline CDR1 reads SGHVS; CDR2 reads FQNEAQ. This CDR3 has 16 residues. CDR3 region: CASSRYTRDRVYGYTF. The CDR3 DNA reads as TGTGCCAGCAGCCGTTATACCCGGGACAGAGTTTATGGCTACACCTTC.

The V and J genes are TRBV4-2 and TRBJ1-2, with D possibly TRBD1 on 5 matching bases. The CDR3 totals 14 residues. The V end lost 0 bases, the J end lost 4 bases, and 9 bases lay between the germline ends. Germline V lookup: CDR1 LGHNA, CDR2 YNFKEQ. The CDR3 nucleotides read TGTGCCAGCAGCCAAGATGGGGGGAGCTATGGCTACACCTTC. Protein product: CASSQDGGSYGYTF.

The rearrangement joins TRBV19 to TRBJ2-3; weak D call: TRBD2 (6 bases). The CDR3 is made up of 15 amino acids. Germline V gene data show CDR1 as LNHDA and CDR2 as SQIVND (reference sequence). Trimming shortened V by 5 bases and J by 2 bases, and 14 bases separated the two germline ends. In DNA, the CDR3 is TGTGCCAGTAGTCCGGCGGGGCGGGACACAGATACGCAGTATTTT. Protein product: CASSPAGRDTDTQYF.

V usage is TRBV12-3 or TRBV12-4 and J usage is TRBJ1-6, with 9 bases lining up with TRBD1. This CDR3 contains 13 residues. J lost 17 bases, V lost 0 bases, and 5 bases had no gene match. The CDR3 spells CASSLARDRAFHF. The CDR3 region has the DNA TGTGCCAGCAGTTTAGCGAGGGACAGGGCCTTCCACTTT.

The V call is TRBV24-1, the J call TRBJ2-3, with D perhaps matching TRBD1 or TRBD2 (5 bases each). This CDR3 is built from 14 residues. The ends were cut back, 0 bases at V and 7 bases at J, with 10 bases in the middle. Germline V gene lookup returns CDR1 KGHDR and CDR2 SFDVKD. CDR3 region: CATSDLGGVHTQYF. Here the CDR3 DNA reads TGTGCCACCAGTGATTTGGGGGGAGTCCATACGCAGTATTTT.

The chain recombines TRBV28 with TRBJ1-1; 7 nucleotides agree with TRBD1. J gave up 7 bases and V 8 bases, and 10 bases lay outside the gene matches. Germline V lookup: CDR1 MDHEN, CDR2 SYDVKM. This CDR3 has 13 amino acids. CDR3 residues: CASRSDRRNEAFF. The CDR3, as DNA: TGTGCCAGCCGTTCGGACAGGAGGAATGAAGCTTTCTTT.

The chain carries TRBV19 and TRBJ2-2, with 8 positions matching TRBD1. The V segment lost 5 bases and the J segment 3 bases; nucleotides outside the gene matches: 8. This CDR3 contains 16 residues. The germline gives CDR1 LNHDA, CDR2 SQIVND (reference sequence). The DNA for the CDR3 is TGTGCCAGTAGTCCCCGGACAGGGATATACACCGGGGAGCTGTTTTTT. It is translated as CASSPRTGIYTGELFF.

The gene calls are TRBV5-6 and TRBJ1-5, with D unclear. V lost 1 base and J 1 base, leaving 9 bases between the germline ends. CDR1 SGHDT and CDR2 YYEEEE come from the germline V gene. The CDR3 runs 15 residues. For the CDR3, the DNA is TGTGCCAGCAGCTTGAGAATGGTCAGCAATCAGCCCCAGCATTTT. Translation gives CASSLRMVSNQPQHF.

V usage is TRBV28 and J usage is TRBJ2-7; D remains unclear. CDR1 MDHEN and CDR2 SYDVKM come from the germline V gene. V was cut by 3 bases and J by 1 base, with 4 bases left in between. The CDR3 sequence is 12 residues long. CDR3 residues: CASSLSSYEQYF. For the CDR3, the DNA is TGTGCCAGCAGTTTGTCGTCCTACGAGCAGTACTTC.

The chain carries TRBV7-9 and TRBJ1-1; D may be TRBD1 (6 bases). Germline V gives CDR1 SEHNR, CDR2 FQNEAQ (reference sequence). CDR3 length: 15 amino acids. Trimming took off 1 base at V and 3 bases at J, with 12 bases between the two ends. The CDR3 reads CASSLGRGEYTEAFF. CDR3 DNA: TGTGCCAGCAGCTTAGGGAGGGGGGAGTACACTGAAGCTTTCTTT.

The chain employs TRBV4-1 and TRBJ2-2; TRBD1 or TRBD2 may be the D gene (6 bases each). Between the trimmed V and J ends, which lost 0 bases and 4 bases, there was a span of 12 bases. The CDR3 length is 16 residues. Germline V gene sequence: CDR1 MGHRA, CDR2 YSYEKL. The CDR3 region is CASSQEGSGATGELFF. The CDR3 DNA reads as TGCGCCAGCAGCCAAGAAGGCTCGGGGGCCACCGGGGAGCTGTTTTTT.

This sequence joins TRBV4-1 and TRBJ2-3; the D is unclear. The CDR3 covers 16 residues. V was clipped by 3 bases and J by 1 base, with 14 bases between them. Per germline, CDR1 MGHRA and CDR2 YSYEKL. The CDR3: CASSQPTRIRTDTQYF. The CDR3 DNA reads as TGCGCCAGCAGCCAGCCAACTCGGATTCGCACAGATACGCAGTATTTT.

The rearrangement links TRBV12-3 or TRBV12-4 to TRBJ2-4; D unclear. V lost 1 base to trimming and J lost 9 bases, with 10 bases between them. The CDR3 runs 13 residues. CDR3 nucleotide sequence: TGTGCCAGCAGTTTAGGACGGACCACCATTCAGTACTTC. Translating gives CASSLGRTTIQYF.

This rearrangement joins TRBV13 to TRBJ2-2; 10 bases agree with TRBD2. Germline trimming cut 0 bases from V and 2 bases from J; bases unmatched to any gene: 6. The V gene's germline CDR1 is PRHDT and CDR2 FYEKMQ (reference sequence). The CDR3 runs 18 residues. The CDR3 DNA reads as TGTGCCAGCAGCTTAGGAGGTAGCGGGGGGCCTAACACCGGGGAGCTGTTTTTT. Residues: CASSLGGSGGPNTGELFF.

This chain connects TRBV2 to TRBJ1-2; D is ambiguous. The V end lost 6 bases, the J end lost 4 bases, and 12 bases lay between the germline ends. CDR3 length: 13 amino acids. Looked up from germline, CDR1 is SNHLY and CDR2 is FYNNEI. CDR3 amino acids: CASSGPSRYGYTF. As DNA, the CDR3 is TGTGCCAGCAGCGGACCGTCACGCTATGGCTACACCTTC.

The V call is TRBV7-8, the J call TRBJ2-2; the D gene could be TRBD1 or TRBD2 (5 bases each). V dropped 6 bases and J dropped 0 bases, with 14 bases sitting between them. CDR1 and CDR2 from the germline V gene are SGHVS and FQNEAQ. This CDR3 contains 16 residues. CDR3 DNA sequence: TGTGCCAGCAGGCGAATGGGACGATCGAACACCGGGGAGCTGTTTTTT. It translates to CASRRMGRSNTGELFF.

The rearrangement joins TRBV18 to TRBJ2-5, with 9 bases matching TRBD1. The CDR3 contains 14 residues. The junction had 6 bases not matched to a gene; V was cut back by 5 bases and J by 5 bases. CDR1 KGHSH and CDR2 LQKENI come from the germline V gene. The CDR3 nucleotides are TGTGCCAGCTCAGCGAACAGGGGGCCCGAGACCCAGTACTTC. It is translated as CASSANRGPETQYF. Based on the CDR3 plus reference TRBV18 and TRBJ2-5, the full variable domain is NAGVMQNPRHLVRRRGQEARLRCSPMKGHSHVYWYRQLPEEGLKFMVYLQKENIIDESGMPKERFSAEFPKEGPSILRIQQVVRGDSAAYFCASSANRGPETQYFGPGTRLLVL.

This sequence joins TRBV5-1 and TRBJ1-1; D may be TRBD1 (6 bases). CDR1 SGHRS and CDR2 YFSETQ come from the germline V gene. The V end was cut by 4 bases, the J end by 10 bases, with 20 bases between. This CDR3 is 14 amino acids long. As DNA, the CDR3 is TGCGCCAGCAGCCCCGAGACAGGTCTTGGAGTAGCTTTCTTT. Translating it yields CASSPETGLGVAFF.

The CDR3: CASSIGNRLSNQPQHF. As DNA, the CDR3 is TGTGCCAGTAGTATAGGGAACAGACTATCAAATCAGCCCCAGCATTTT. The rearrangement uses TRBV19 and TRBJ1-5, with D uncertain. V dropped 1 base and J dropped 4 bases, with 14 bases sitting between them. Germline V gene data show CDR1 as LNHDA and CDR2 as SQIVND (reference sequence). CDR3 size: 16 residues.

The gene calls are TRBV4-2 and TRBJ2-5; 13 bases fit TRBD2. V shed 0 bases, J shed 0 bases, and the junction held 10 bases outside the gene matches. The CDR3 is 20 residues long. Germline CDR1 is LGHNA and CDR2 is YNFKEQ. The CDR3 reads CASSQDGGLAGDAYQETQYF. The CDR3 nucleotides are TGTGCCAGCAGCCAAGATGGAGGACTAGCGGGGGACGCGTACCAAGAGACCCAGTACTTC.

This clone was observed a single time. The chain combines TRBV6-5 with TRBJ2-3, with D possibly being TRBD1 (6 bases). The CDR3 extends over 15 amino acids. Between the trimmed V and J ends, which lost 8 bases and 5 bases, there was a span of 20 bases. In germline, CDR1 is MNHEY, CDR2 SVGAGI. CDR3 amino acids: CASSFRGSTGDTQYF. The CDR3 coding sequence is TGTGCCAGCTCCTTCAGGGGCAGTACGGGAGATACGCAGTATTTT.

The table lists this clone with a count of one. This chain uses TRBV30 with TRBJ2-4; the match to TRBD1 covers 8 bases. The ends lost 1 base at V and 1 base at J; junction bases unmatched: 3. From germline, CDR1 is GTSNPN and CDR2 SVGIG (reference sequence). The CDR3 is 15 residues long. In DNA form, the CDR3 reads TGTGCCTGGAGTGGACAGGGGAAGGCCAAAAACATTCAGTACTTC. Translated: CAWSGQGKAKNIQYF.

V is TRBV6-2 or TRBV6-3 and J is TRBJ1-1, with D possibly matching TRBD1 (5 bases). V was clipped by 5 bases and J by 4 bases, with 14 bases between them. Germline-derived CDR1 and CDR2 are MNHEY and SVGEGT. The CDR3 has 14 residues. The CDR3 DNA reads as TGTGCCAGCAGTGCCCGATTGGGGGGCACTGAAGCTTTCTTT. Its translation: CASSARLGGTEAFF.

The V call is TRBV24-1, the J call TRBJ1-4; 7 positions agree with TRBD1. The CDR3 is made up of 15 amino acids. Germline CDR1 reads KGHDR; CDR2 reads SFDVKD. V trimming: 5 bases; J trimming: 3 bases; junction bases outside the gene matches: 5. The DNA for the CDR3 is TGTGCCACCAGTGCCTCCGGGACAGCTAATGAAAAACTGTTTTTT. Residues: CATSASGTANEKLFF.

The gene calls are TRBV12-3 or TRBV12-4 and TRBJ1-3; D ambiguous. Trimming took off 6 bases at V and 6 bases at J, with 3 bases between the two ends. The CDR3 is 10 residues long. The CDR3 region is CASSTNTIYF. CDR3 coding DNA: TGTGCCAGCAGCACAAACACCATATATTTT.